This T cell receptor (beta chain) was sequenced in a study of T cells in women clearing cervical HPV infection. Repertoires were generated with immunoSEQ multiplex PCR, while TCRdb's copy carries only in-frame clones and drops some. This sample contains almost 20,000 clones. Comments on this clone: The CDR3 end falls 3 residues outside the read, so it is completed with the germline J gene.

The germline CDR1 and CDR2 sequences are SNHLY and FYNNEI. The V and J ends lost 3 bases and 4 bases, in that order; junction bases with no gene match: 5. This CDR3 is 14 amino acids long. The origin of this receptor is a woman between 18 and 70 years old with a cervical HPV16 infection that either progressed to CIN3+ or cleared (not recorded which). This sequence joins TRBV2 and TRBJ1-1; TRBD1 matches 7 bases. The sequenced sample was blood buffy coat. The CDR3 is CASSDTGVGTEAFF. The CDR3 bases that were read are TGTGCCAGCAGTGATACAGGGGTGGGCACTGAA.